Following are 22 T cell receptor beta chains from one sample sequenced in a study of control samples from healthy donors and cancer patients. TCRdb's copy holds only in-frame clones and misses some; the assay was immunoSEQ multiplex PCR. The sample lists 190,000 or so clones, 80% to 95% seen once, with roughly 1.5% in the top ten. The sample comprised blood. All receptors come from a young man in good health.

The rearrangement joins TRBV30 to TRBJ2-5; 8 positions agree with TRBD1. CDR1 and CDR2 from the germline V gene are GTSNPN and SVGIG (reference sequence). CDR3 length: 15 residues. With 2 bases clipped from V and 2 bases from J, the junction kept 7 bases outside the gene matches. CDR3 sequence reads: CAWSRQGPTQETQYF. The CDR3 nucleotides read TGTGCCTGGAGTCGACAGGGGCCCACACAAGAGACCCAGTACTTC.

The chain links TRBV5-6 to TRBJ1-1; D unresolved. V gave up 1 base and J gave up 6 bases, with 19 bases separating them. Per germline, CDR1 SGHDT and CDR2 YYEEEE. The CDR3 has 16 residues. CDR3 residues: CASSLRAGKINAEAFF. The DNA for the CDR3 is TGTGCCAGCAGCTTGCGGGCCGGGAAAATCAACGCTGAAGCTTTCTTT.

The V and J genes are TRBV5-1 and TRBJ1-6, with D perhaps TRBD1 (6 bases). The length of the CDR3 is 15 residues. CDR1 and CDR2 from the germline V gene are SGHRS and YFSETQ. Trimming removed 3 bases at V and 5 bases at J, with 12 bases between. The DNA of the CDR3 is TGCGCCAGCAGCTACTGGGACAAACATAATTCACCCCTCCACTTT. Its translation is CASSYWDKHNSPLHF.

The V gene is TRBV2, the J gene TRBJ2-6; D gene uncertain. Germline-derived CDR1 and CDR2 are SNHLY and FYNNEI. Trimming cost V 4 bases and J 4 bases, with 8 bases left between them. This CDR3 is 14 amino acids long. The CDR3: CASSVTSGANVLTF. The CDR3 DNA reads as TGTGCCAGCAGTGTCACTTCCGGGGCCAACGTCCTGACTTTC.

The chain combines TRBV2 with TRBJ2-7; 10 nucleotides match TRBD1. V dropped 7 bases and J dropped 3; count of bases not matched to a gene: 12. The CDR3 length is 16 residues. Germline CDR1 is SNHLY and CDR2 is FYNNEI. CDR3 amino acids: CASNQGQGLVDYEQYF. CDR3 nucleotide sequence: TGTGCCAGCAATCAGGGACAGGGGTTGGTAGACTACGAGCAGTACTTC.

This clone was seen just once. This chain links TRBV7-3 with TRBJ2-1; D is perhaps TRBD2 (5 bases). Trimming pared 5 bases from V and 4 bases from J, leaving 15 bases between. Germline V CDR1 and CDR2: SGHTA, FQGTGA. The CDR3 consists of 15 residues. The CDR3 sequence: CASSPMGGQYNEQFF. CDR3 bases: TGTGCCAGCAGCCCTATGGGCGGGCAATACAATGAGCAGTTCTTC.

The V gene is TRBV7-8, the J gene TRBJ1-5, with 8 bases aligning to TRBD1. V lost 0 bases to trimming and J lost 7 bases; unmatched junction nucleotides: 8. Germline CDR1 and CDR2: SGHVS and FQNEAQ. The CDR3 spans 16 residues. The CDR3 loop reads CASSLAGAGGRQPQHF. For the CDR3, the DNA is TGTGCCAGCAGCTTAGCAGGGGCAGGGGGCAGACAGCCCCAGCATTTT.

V is TRBV7-9 and J is TRBJ1-1; 12 bases match TRBD1. The CDR3 contains 17 residues. CDR1 and CDR2 (germline): SEHNR, FQNEAQ (reference sequence). The V gene end was trimmed by 2 bases and the J gene end by 2 bases; junction bases not matched to a gene: 6. CDR3 protein: CASSLKGTGGFNTEAFF. CDR3 in DNA: TGTGCCAGCAGCTTAAAAGGGACAGGGGGCTTCAACACTGAAGCTTTCTTT.

The chain carries TRBV2 and TRBJ1-5; 9 bases align to TRBD1. Per germline, CDR1 SNHLY and CDR2 FYNNEI. The CDR3 sequence is 14 residues long. The V and J ends lost 8 bases and 2 bases, in that order; junction bases with no gene match: 4. CDR3 sequence reads: CASLDRGGNQPQHF. The CDR3 DNA sequence: TGTGCCAGCCTGGACAGGGGTGGCAATCAGCCCCAGCATTTT.

This clone was detected only once. This sequence joins TRBV28 and TRBJ2-7; tentatively, D is TRBD1 (6 bases). The V gene's germline CDR1 is MDHEN and CDR2 SYDVKM. Deletions cut 7 bases from V and 4 bases from J, with 17 bases between. The CDR3 totals 14 residues. CDR3 residues: CASKTLQGLYEQYF. In nucleotides, the CDR3 is TGTGCCAGCAAAACTTTACAGGGTTTGTACGAGCAGTACTTC.

This clone showed up just once. J is TRBJ2-6 and V is TRBV11-2; 15 bases match TRBD2. V dropped 4 bases and J dropped 1; count of bases not matched to a gene: 5. CDR1 is SGHAT, CDR2 FQNNGV, per germline. The CDR3 spans 19 residues. The CDR3 nucleotides are TGTGCCAGCAGCTCCGGGACTAGCGGGGGGAGGTCTGGGGCCAACGTCCTGACTTTC. Translating gives CASSSGTSGGRSGANVLTF. The full variable domain, its missing parts supplied by reference TRBV11-2 and TRBJ2-6, is EAGVAQSPRYKIIEKRQSVAFWCNPISGHATLYWYQQILGQGPKLLIQFQNNGVVDDSQLPKDRFSAERLKGVDSTLKIQPAKLEDSAVYLCASSSGTSGGRSGANVLTFGAGSRLTVL.

A single count supports this clone. The rearrangement joins TRBV6-1 to TRBJ1-6; possibly TRBD1 for D (6 bases). The CDR3 has 15 amino acids. Germline assignment: CDR1 MNHNS and CDR2 SASEGT. V shed 1 base and J shed 15 bases, with 19 bases lying between them. The CDR3 DNA reads TGTGCCAGCAGTGAAGATGGGACACCGGAGACATACCTCCACTTT. It is translated as CASSEDGTPETYLHF.

The chain recombines TRBV5-6 with TRBJ1-2, with a tentative D call TRBD1 (5 bases). CDR1 SGHDT and CDR2 YYEEEE come from the germline V gene. V dropped 4 bases and J dropped 3 bases, with 13 bases sitting between them. The CDR3 sequence is 14 residues long. The CDR3 DNA reads as TGTGCCAGCAGCAACCCAGGGAACGACTATGGCTACACCTTC. This encodes CASSNPGNDYGYTF.

The chain employs TRBV6-5 and TRBJ1-5, with a possible D match to TRBD1 (6 bases). Germline CDR1 and CDR2: MNHEY and SVGAGI. Trimming took 5 bases from V and 4 from J, leaving 15 bases between them. The CDR3 loop spans 15 amino acids. The CDR3 here is CASSTGPFFNQPQHF. CDR3 bases: TGTGCCAGCAGTACAGGGCCCTTTTTTAATCAGCCCCAGCATTTT.

This clone is a singleton in its sample. The CDR3, as DNA: TGTGCCAGCAGCTACCGGGGGACGGCTAGCTCTGGAAACACCATATATTTT. It is translated as CASSYRGTASSGNTIYF. This chain links TRBV7-9 with TRBJ1-3, with D possibly matching TRBD1 (5 bases). Germline V lookup: CDR1 SEHNR, CDR2 FQNEAQ (reference sequence). This CDR3 region has 17 residues. V lost 4 bases, J lost 0 bases, and 16 bases lay in between.

The chain recombines TRBV5-5 with TRBJ1-2; D is perhaps TRBD1 (5 bases). This CDR3 has 14 residues. Germline values: CDR1 SGHKS, CDR2 YYEKEE (reference sequence). V lost 3 bases and J lost 2, with 11 bases in between. The CDR3, as DNA: TGTGCCAGCAGCTCGGGACCCCCGAACTATGGCTACACCTTC. Its protein product is CASSSGPPNYGYTF. Together with reference TRBV5-5 and TRBJ1-2, the CDR3 gives the full variable domain: DAGVTQSPTHLIKTRGQQVTLRCSPISGHKSVSWYQQVLGQGPQFIFQYYEKEERGRGNFPDRFSARQFPNYSSELNVNALLLGDSALYLCASSSGPPNYGYTFGSGTRLTVV.

The CDR3: CASSVGGLRQTTRFNTGELFF. The CDR3 DNA reads TGTGCCAGCAGCGTAGGAGGTCTTAGGCAGACGACAAGATTTAACACCGGGGAGCTGTTTTTT. The J gene is TRBJ2-2, the V gene TRBV9, with unresolved D. The germline V gene encodes CDR1 SGDLS and CDR2 YYNGEE. The CDR3 loop spans 21 amino acids. Trimming stripped 0 bases from V and 2 bases from J, with 26 bases between.

The V call is TRBV7-9, the J call TRBJ1-1; 9 bases match TRBD1. The germline V gene has CDR1 SEHNR and CDR2 FQNEAQ (reference sequence). V was pared by 5 bases and J by 3 bases, with 7 bases of the junction left unmatched. The length of the CDR3 is 15 residues. The CDR3 region is CASSPGQGGDTEAFF. The CDR3 DNA sequence: TGTGCCAGCAGCCCGGGACAGGGAGGGGACACTGAAGCTTTCTTT. Looking up the rest from reference TRBV7-9 and TRBJ1-1 gives the full variable domain: DTGVSQNPRHKITKRGQNVTFRCDPISEHNRLYWYRQTLGQGPEFLTYFQNEAQLEKSRLLSDRFSAERPKGSFSTLEIQRTEQGDSAMYLCASSPGQGGDTEAFFGQGTRLTVV.

This clone appeared a few times. The chain couples TRBV10-1 to TRBJ2-7, with TRBD1 matching 7 bases. The CDR3 extends over 13 amino acids. Germline CDR1 WNHNN, CDR2 SYGVQD (reference sequence). The V and J ends lost 9 bases and 3 bases, in that order; junction bases with no gene match: 8. The CDR3 is CARECRDSYEQYF. The CDR3 DNA reads TGCGCCAGGGAATGCCGGGACAGCTACGAGCAGTACTTC.

The chain carries TRBV5-5 and TRBJ1-5, with 9 bases lining up with TRBD1. Per the germline V gene, CDR1 is SGHKS and CDR2 is YYEKEE (reference sequence). V was clipped by 2 bases and J by 7 bases; unmatched bases: 7. CDR3 length equals 15 residues. CDR3 sequence reads: CASSFLGTGTQPQHF. In nucleotides, the CDR3 is TGTGCCAGCAGCTTTCTCGGGACAGGGACCCAGCCCCAGCATTTT.

The J gene is TRBJ1-1, the V gene TRBV7-8; weak D call: TRBD1 (5 bases). Germline-derived CDR1 and CDR2 are SGHVS and FQNEAQ. The V and J ends lost 4 bases and 1 base respectively, with 16 bases between them. The CDR3 runs 16 residues. This CDR3 is CASSSVLTDRNTEAFF. In nucleotides, the CDR3 is TGTGCCAGCAGCTCCGTCTTGACAGACCGGAACACTGAAGCTTTCTTT.

This chain connects TRBV28 to TRBJ2-4; 8 nucleotides agree with TRBD2. V lost 3 bases and J lost 4; bases outside the gene matches: 5. Germline lookup yields CDR1 MDHEN and CDR2 SYDVKM. The CDR3 totals 15 residues. The CDR3 coding sequence is TGTGCCAGCAGTTTCGGGGGGGCCGGTAAAAACATTCAGTACTTC. Translating it yields CASSFGGAGKNIQYF.